Listed below are T cell receptor beta chains from one sample, sequenced in a study of cytomegalovirus exposure and HLA in healthy donors. Sequencing was performed with immunoSEQ multiplex PCR; in TCRdb, only in-frame clones are kept and a portion is missing. The data show 100,000 to 150,000 clones, with approximately 69% seen just once and 4% held by the top ten. Source material: PBMCs. The receptor source for this set is a man in his forties in good health and CMV-seropositive. The CDR3 runs from the conserved cysteine through the conserved F or W. Fields, in order: CDR3 length, J gene, D gene, V gene, clone size, CDR3 DNA, CDR3 protein. D genes are given only for firm matches. Clone size is shown for a subset of rows, as once, few, many or a class of expanded clone.

>14|TRBJ2-5|NA|TRBV6-1|NA
TGTGCCAGCACTCATCCAGGGATGAGTAAGACCCAGTACTTC
CASTHPGMSKTQYF
>16|TRBJ1-1|NA|TRBV5-1|NA
TGCGCCAGCAGCTTGGCCGGCAGAGGAATGAACACTGAAGCTTTCTTT
CASSLAGRGMNTEAFF
>15|TRBJ2-2|NA|TRBV7-6|NA
TGTGCCAGCAGCTTATCCATAGGGGACACCGGGGAGCTGTTTTTT
CASSLSIGDTGELFF
>14|TRBJ1-4|NA|TRBV28|NA
TGTGCCAGCAGGTTGGAGGGCTCGTGGGAAAAACTGTTTTTT
CASRLEGSWEKLFF
>17|TRBJ1-1|TRBD1|TRBV9|NA
TGTGCCAGCAGCGTGGCCAACCCGGGACAGCCGAACACTGAAGCTTTCTTT
CASSVANPGQPNTEAFF
>14|TRBJ1-5|NA|TRBV10-3|NA
TGTGCCAGCTGGTCCAGAAATAGCAATCAGCCCCAGCATTTT
CASWSRNSNQPQHF
>16|TRBJ1-4|NA|TRBV28|NA
TGTGCCACCTTCGGAAACACAGGGTTCGGGGATGAAAAACTGTTTTTT
CATFGNTGFGDEKLFF
>15|TRBJ1-4|TRBD1|TRBV5-8|NA
TGTGCCAGCAGCTCGGCTGGGACAGGGAATGAAAAACTGTTTTTT
CASSSAGTGNEKLFF
>16|TRBJ2-4|TRBD2|TRBV5-6|few
TGTGCCAGCAGCTACGGGGGGGGCGGGGGCGGAAACATTCAGTACTTC
CASSYGGGGGGNIQYF
>14|TRBJ2-7|TRBD2|TRBV11-2|NA
TGTGCCAGCAGCTCCCGGGCGGGGGGCTACGAGCAGTACTTC
CASSSRAGGYEQYF
>18|TRBJ2-3|TRBD2|TRBV19|NA
TGTGCCAGTAGTATCCGGGGGACTAGCGGGGGAGATACAGATACGCAGTATTTT
CASSIRGTSGGDTDTQYF
>14|TRBJ2-7|TRBD1|TRBV5-1|NA
TGCGCCAGCAACCCGGGACAGGGACCCTACGAGCAGTACTTC
CASNPGQGPYEQYF
>15|TRBJ1-5|TRBD1|TRBV5-1|NA
TGCGCCAGCAGCTTAGACAGGGGGCCTAATCAGCCCCAGCATTTT
CASSLDRGPNQPQHF
>15|TRBJ1-1|NA|TRBV6-4|NA
TGTGCCAGCAGTGAAGTCGTCAGGGCTCCTTTTGAAGCTTTCTTT
CASSEVVRAPFEAFF
>14|TRBJ2-7|TRBD1|TRBV4-1|NA
TGCGCCAGCAGCGCACGGACAGGGGACTACGAGCAGTACTTC
CASSARTGDYEQYF
>13|TRBJ2-5|TRBD2|TRBV7-2|NA
TGTGCCAGCAGCTGGGCGGGAGAAGAGACCCAGTACTTC
CASSWAGEETQYF
>16|TRBJ2-2|NA|TRBV19|few
TGTGCCAGTAGTATCCTCGACAGTTTGGGCACCGGGGAGCTGTTTTTT
CASSILDSLGTGELFF
>14|TRBJ1-2|NA|TRBV10-2|NA
TGCGCCAGCAGTGAGTCGGGGGGGCGAAGTGGCTACACCTTC
CASSESGGRSGYTF
>16|TRBJ2-7|NA|TRBV7-7|NA
TGTGCTAGCAGCTTCAGAGGTGTGATTAGCTCCTACGAGCAGTACTTC
CASSFRGVISSYEQYF
>14|TRBJ1-1|TRBD1|TRBV9|few
TGTGCCAGCAGTGAACAGGGGGCTGGCACTGAAGCTTTCTTT
CASSEQGAGTEAFF
>12|TRBJ2-2|NA|TRBV28|NA
TGTGCCAGCAGTCCGGAGTTCGGGGAGCTGTTTTTT
CASSPEFGELFF
>17|TRBJ1-2|TRBD1|TRBV28|few
TGTGCCAGCAGTTTAAGTGACAGGGATCTCTGGGACTATGGCTACACCTTC
CASSLSDRDLWDYGYTF
>16|TRBJ2-5|TRBD2|TRBV7-6|NA
TGTGCCAGCAGCCCACTAGCGGGAGGGGGGCAAGAGACCCAGTACTTC
CASSPLAGGGQETQYF
>15|TRBJ2-5|TRBD2|TRBV11-3|NA
TGTGCCAGCAGCAGAGGACTAGCGGGAGATAAGACCCAGTACTTC
CASSRGLAGDKTQYF